This T cell receptor beta chain was captured by sequencing in a study of shared clonotypes between healthy human individuals. Overall study: The plates for each donor numbered three CD4 naive, three CD4 memory, two CD8 naive and one CD8 memory.

Per the authors' pipeline: Filtering differed since immunoSEQ provided only junctions, with no quality scores. Repertoires were generated with immunoSEQ multiplex PCR, while TCRdb's copy carries only in-frame clones and drops some. The V and J calls and clone size were taken over from that table, and D and trimming were inferred from the DNA. The sample has under 750,000 clones, 72% seen once. The germline CDR1 and CDR2 sequences are SQVTM and ANQGSEA. CDR3 length: 13 amino acids. V was clipped by 5 bases and J by 0 bases, with 10 bases between them. About this clone: Its antigen is not known.

Donors comprised healthy HIV-negative adults lacking recent acute infections or vaccinations. Overall study results and limits: Generation probabilities were higher for clonotypes shared across all four sorted-subset donors than for unshared ones.

V usage is TRBV29-1 and J usage is TRBJ1-1; D perhaps matches TRBD1 (5 bases). The material sequenced was memory CD4+ T cells sorted from blood. Documented subset: CD45RA-negative fraction. This clonotype originated in a woman in her 30s in good health. CDR3 sequence: CSVTRAMNTEAFF. CDR3 DNA: TGCAGCGTTACCAGGGCTATGAACACTGAAGCTTTCTTT.